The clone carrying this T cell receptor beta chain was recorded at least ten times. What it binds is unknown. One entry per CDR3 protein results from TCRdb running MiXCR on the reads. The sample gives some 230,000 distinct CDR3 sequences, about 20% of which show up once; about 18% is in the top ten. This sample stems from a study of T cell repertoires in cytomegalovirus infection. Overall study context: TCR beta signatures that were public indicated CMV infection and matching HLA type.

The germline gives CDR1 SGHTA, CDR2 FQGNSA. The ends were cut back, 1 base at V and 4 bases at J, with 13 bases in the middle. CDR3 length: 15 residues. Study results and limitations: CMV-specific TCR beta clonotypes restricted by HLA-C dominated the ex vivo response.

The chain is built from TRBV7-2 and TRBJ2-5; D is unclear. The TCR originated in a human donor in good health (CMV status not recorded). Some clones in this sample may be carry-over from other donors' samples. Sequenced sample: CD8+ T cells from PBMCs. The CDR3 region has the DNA TGTGCCAGCAGCTTAGATACGGTTTTCTTAGAGACCCAGTACTTC. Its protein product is CASSLDTVFLETQYF.